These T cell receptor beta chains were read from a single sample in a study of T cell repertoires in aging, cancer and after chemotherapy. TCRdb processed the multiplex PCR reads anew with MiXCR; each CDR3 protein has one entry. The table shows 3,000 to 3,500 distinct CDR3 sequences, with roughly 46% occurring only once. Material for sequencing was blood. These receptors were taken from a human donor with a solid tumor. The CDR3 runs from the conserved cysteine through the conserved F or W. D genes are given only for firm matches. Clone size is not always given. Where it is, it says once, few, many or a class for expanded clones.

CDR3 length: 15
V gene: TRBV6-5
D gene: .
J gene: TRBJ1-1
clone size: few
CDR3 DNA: TGTGCCAGCTGGGGTTTGGGGGCAGGGGACACTGAAGCTTTCTTT
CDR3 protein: CASWGLGAGDTEAFF

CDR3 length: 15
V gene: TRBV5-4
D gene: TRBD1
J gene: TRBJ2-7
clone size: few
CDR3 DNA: TGTGCCAGCAGCCTGGGCCGGGACAGGGTCCACGAGCAGTACTTC
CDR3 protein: CASSLGRDRVHEQYF

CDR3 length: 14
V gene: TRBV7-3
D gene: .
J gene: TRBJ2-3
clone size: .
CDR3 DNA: TGTGCCAGCAGCGGTAGCGGACGCACAGATACGCAGTATTTT
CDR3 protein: CASSGSGRTDTQYF

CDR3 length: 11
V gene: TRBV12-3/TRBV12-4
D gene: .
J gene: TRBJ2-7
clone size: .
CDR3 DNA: TGTGCCAGCAGTTTAGGATACGAGCAGTACTTC
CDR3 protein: CASSLGYEQYF

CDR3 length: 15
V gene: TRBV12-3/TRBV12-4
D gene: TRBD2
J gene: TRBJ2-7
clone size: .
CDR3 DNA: TGTGCCAGCAGTTACCCGGGGAGGGGTCTCCACGAGCAGTACTTC
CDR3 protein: CASSYPGRGLHEQYF

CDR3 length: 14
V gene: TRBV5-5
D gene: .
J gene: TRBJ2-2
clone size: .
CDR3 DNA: TGCGCCAGCAGCTTGGCCCCCCCCACCGGGGAGCTGTTTTTT
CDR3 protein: CASSLAPPTGELFF

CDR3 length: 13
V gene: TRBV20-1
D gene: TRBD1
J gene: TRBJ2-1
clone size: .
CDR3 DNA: TGCAGTGCTCTACAGGGGGCCTACAATGAGCAGTTCTTC
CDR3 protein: CSALQGAYNEQFF

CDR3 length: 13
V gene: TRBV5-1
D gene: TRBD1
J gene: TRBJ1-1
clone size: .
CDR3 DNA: TGCGCCAGCAGACAGGGGGTGAACACTGAAGCTTTCTTT
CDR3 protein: CASRQGVNTEAFF

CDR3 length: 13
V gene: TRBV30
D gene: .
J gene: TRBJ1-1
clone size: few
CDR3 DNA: TGTGCCTGGCGGCCAGTTCGGGCCTCTGAAGCTTTCTTT
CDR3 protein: CAWRPVRASEAFF

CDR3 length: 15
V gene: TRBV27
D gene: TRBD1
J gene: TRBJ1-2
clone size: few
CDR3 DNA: TGTGCCAGCAGCCCTCCTGGGACAGGGAGGTATGGCTACACCTTC
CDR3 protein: CASSPPGTGRYGYTF

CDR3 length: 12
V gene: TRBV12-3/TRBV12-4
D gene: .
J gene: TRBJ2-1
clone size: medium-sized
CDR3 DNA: TGTGCCAGCAGTCTCGGCCTCACCATCGAGTTCTTC
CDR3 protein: CASSLGLTIEFF

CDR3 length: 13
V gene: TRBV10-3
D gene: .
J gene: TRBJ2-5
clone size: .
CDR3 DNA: TGTGCCATCACCCGCGGTTTAAGCGAGACCCAGTACTTC
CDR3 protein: CAITRGLSETQYF

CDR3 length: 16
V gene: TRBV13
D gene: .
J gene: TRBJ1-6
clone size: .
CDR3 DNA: TGTGCCAGCAGCTTAGGCTCTAGCTCCTATAATTCACCCCTCCACTTT
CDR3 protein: CASSLGSSSYNSPLHF

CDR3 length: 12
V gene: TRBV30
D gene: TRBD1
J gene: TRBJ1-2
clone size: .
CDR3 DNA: TGTGCCAGTACAGACAGGGACTATGGCTACACCTTC
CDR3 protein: CASTDRDYGYTF

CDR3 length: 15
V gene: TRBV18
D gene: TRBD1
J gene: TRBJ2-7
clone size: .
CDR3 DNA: TGTGCCAGCTCACCCCGGACAGGGCCGTCCTACGAGCAGTACTTC
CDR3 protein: CASSPRTGPSYEQYF

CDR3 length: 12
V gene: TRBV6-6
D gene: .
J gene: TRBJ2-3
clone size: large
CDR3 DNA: TGTGCCAGCAGCCCGGTGGGAGATACGCAGTATTTT
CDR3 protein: CASSPVGDTQYF

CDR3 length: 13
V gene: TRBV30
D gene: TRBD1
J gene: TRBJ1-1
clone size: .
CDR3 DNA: TGTGCCTGGAGTGGACAGGGGCTCACTGAAGCTTTCTTT
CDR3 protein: CAWSGQGLTEAFF

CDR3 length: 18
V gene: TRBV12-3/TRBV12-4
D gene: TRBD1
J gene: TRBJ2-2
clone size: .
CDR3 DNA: TGTGCTAGTGGTTTTATGAGGGGGCCTCCTCGGGACACCGGGGAGCTGTTTTTT
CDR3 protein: CASGFMRGPPRDTGELFF

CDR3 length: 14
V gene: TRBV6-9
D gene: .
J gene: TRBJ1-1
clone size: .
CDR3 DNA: TGTGCCAGCAGTGGAAGCGGGGGGAACACTGAAGCTTTCTTT
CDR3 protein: CASSGSGGNTEAFF

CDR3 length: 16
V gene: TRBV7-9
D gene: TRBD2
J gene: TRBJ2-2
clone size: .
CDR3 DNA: TGTGCCAGCAGTCAATTCCGAGGGGAGGGCACCGGGGAGCTGTTTTTT
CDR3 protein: CASSQFRGEGTGELFF

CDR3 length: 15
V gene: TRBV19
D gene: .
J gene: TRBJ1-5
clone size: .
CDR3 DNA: TGTGCCAGTAGTATAGGGGCAGGGCGCAATCAGCCCCAGCATTTT
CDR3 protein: CASSIGAGRNQPQHF

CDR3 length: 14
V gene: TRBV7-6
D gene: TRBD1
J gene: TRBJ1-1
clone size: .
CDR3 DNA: TGTGCCAGCAGCTACCGGACAGGGGGCACTGAAGCTTTCTTT
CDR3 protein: CASSYRTGGTEAFF

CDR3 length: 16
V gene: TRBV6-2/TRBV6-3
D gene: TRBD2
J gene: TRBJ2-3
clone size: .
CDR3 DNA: TGTGCCAGCAGTCTAGGGACTAGCGGGATGACAGATACGCAGTATTTT
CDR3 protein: CASSLGTSGMTDTQYF

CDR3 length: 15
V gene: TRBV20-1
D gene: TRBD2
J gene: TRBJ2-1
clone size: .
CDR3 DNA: TGCAGTGCAGCAGAGTGGCGGGGGGGCCTAAGGGAGCAGTTCTTC
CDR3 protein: CSAAEWRGGLREQFF

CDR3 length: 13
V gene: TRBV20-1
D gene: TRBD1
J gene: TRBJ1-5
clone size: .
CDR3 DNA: TGCAGCACAGGGGGTAAGGGCAATCAGCCCCAGCATTTT
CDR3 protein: CSTGGKGNQPQHF

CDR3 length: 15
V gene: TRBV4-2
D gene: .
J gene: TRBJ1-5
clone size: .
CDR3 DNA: TGTGCCAGCAGATACACCACAGAGCTAAATCAGCCCCAGCATTTT
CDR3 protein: CASRYTTELNQPQHF

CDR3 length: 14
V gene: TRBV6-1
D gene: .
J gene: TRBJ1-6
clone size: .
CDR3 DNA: TGTGCCAGCAGTGAAAGGCAGGGACGTTCACCCCTCCACTTT
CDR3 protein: CASSERQGRSPLHF

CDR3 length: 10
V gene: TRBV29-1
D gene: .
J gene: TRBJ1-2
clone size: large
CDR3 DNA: TGCAGCGTTGCCGATGGAGGCTACACCTTC
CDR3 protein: CSVADGGYTF

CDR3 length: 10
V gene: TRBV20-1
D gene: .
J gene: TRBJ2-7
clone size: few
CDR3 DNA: TGCAGTGCCCGAAAAGGCGAGCAGTACTTC
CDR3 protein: CSARKGEQYF

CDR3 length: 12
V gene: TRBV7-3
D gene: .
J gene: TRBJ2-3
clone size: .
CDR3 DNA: TGTGCCAGCAGCGTAACAGGAGATACGCAGTATTTT
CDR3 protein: CASSVTGDTQYF

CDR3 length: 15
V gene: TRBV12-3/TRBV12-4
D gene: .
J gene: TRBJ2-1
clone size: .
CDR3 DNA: TGTGCCAGCAGTTTGGATCCCAGCTCCTACAATGAGCAGTTCTTC
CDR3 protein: CASSLDPSSYNEQFF

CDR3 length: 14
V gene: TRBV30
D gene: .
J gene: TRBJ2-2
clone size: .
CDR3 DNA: TGTGCCTGGGCCAAGGGCCCGAACACCGGGGAGCTGTTTTTT
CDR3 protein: CAWAKGPNTGELFF

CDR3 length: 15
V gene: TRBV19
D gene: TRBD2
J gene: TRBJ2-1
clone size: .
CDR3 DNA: TGTGCCAGTAGTATTTCTAGCGGGGTGAGGAATGAGCAGTTCTTC
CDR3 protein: CASSISSGVRNEQFF

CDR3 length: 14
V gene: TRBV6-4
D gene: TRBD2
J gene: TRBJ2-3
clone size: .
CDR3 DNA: TGTGCCAGCAGTGGGACTAGCGGGGCAGATACGCAGTATTTT
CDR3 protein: CASSGTSGADTQYF

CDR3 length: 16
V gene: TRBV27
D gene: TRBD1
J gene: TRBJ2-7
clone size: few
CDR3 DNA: TGTGCCAGCAGCCCTGGACAGGCCCCAATAACCTACGAGCAGTACTTC
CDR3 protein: CASSPGQAPITYEQYF

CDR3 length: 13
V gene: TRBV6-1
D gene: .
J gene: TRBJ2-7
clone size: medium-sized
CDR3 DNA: TGTGCCAGCAGTGGTTACAGGGCCTACGAGCAGTACTTC
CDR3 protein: CASSGYRAYEQYF

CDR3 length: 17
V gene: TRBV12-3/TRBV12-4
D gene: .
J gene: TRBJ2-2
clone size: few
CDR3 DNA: TGTGCCAGCAGCCGAAGCCGGACCCGAGCAGACACCGGGGAGCTGTTTTTT
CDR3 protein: CASSRSRTRADTGELFF

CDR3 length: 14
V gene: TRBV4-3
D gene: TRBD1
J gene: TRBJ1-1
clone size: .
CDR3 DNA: TGCGCCAGCAGCCGAAGGGACAGGGACACTGAAGCTTTCTTT
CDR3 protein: CASSRRDRDTEAFF

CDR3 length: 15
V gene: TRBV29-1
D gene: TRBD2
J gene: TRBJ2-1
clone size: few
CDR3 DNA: TGCAGCTCCCGAAATCGGGGGACTAGAATTAATGAGCAGTTCTTC
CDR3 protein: CSSRNRGTRINEQFF

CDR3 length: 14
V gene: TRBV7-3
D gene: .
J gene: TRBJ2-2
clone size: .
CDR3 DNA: TGTGCCAGCAGCTTAACGGTGGACACCGGGGAGCTGTTTTTT
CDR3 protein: CASSLTVDTGELFF

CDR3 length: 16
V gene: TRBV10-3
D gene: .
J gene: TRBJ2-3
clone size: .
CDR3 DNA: TGTGCCATCAGTGAGTCGAGGGGGGGTTCGACAGATACGCAGTATTTT
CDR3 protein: CAISESRGGSTDTQYF

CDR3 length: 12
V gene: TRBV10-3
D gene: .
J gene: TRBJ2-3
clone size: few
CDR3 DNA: TGTGCCATCAGTGAGGGGATAGATACGCAGTATTTT
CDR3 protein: CAISEGIDTQYF

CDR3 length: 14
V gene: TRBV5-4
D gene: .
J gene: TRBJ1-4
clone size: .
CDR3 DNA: TGTGCCAGCAGCTTCACAGGAAATAATGAAAAACTGTTTTTT
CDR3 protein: CASSFTGNNEKLFF

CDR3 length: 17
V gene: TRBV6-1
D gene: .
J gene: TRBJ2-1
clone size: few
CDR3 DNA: TGTGCCACCTCAGTTGGGTTGGGGGGAAGCTCCTACAATGAGCAGTTCTTC
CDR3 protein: CATSVGLGGSSYNEQFF

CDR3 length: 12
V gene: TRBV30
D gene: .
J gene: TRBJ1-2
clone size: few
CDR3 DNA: TGTGCCTGGAGTCGGGGAGGTACCGGCTACACCTTC
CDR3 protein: CAWSRGGTGYTF

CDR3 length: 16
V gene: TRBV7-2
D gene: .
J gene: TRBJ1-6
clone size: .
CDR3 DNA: TGTGCCAGCAGCCTCCAAGGGACATCTTATAATTCACCCCTCCACTTT
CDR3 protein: CASSLQGTSYNSPLHF

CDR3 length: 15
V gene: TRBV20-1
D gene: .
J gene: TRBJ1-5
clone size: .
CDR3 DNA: TGCAGTGCTTTCGGCCGGGCAAGAAGCAATCAGCCCCAGCATTTT
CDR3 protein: CSAFGRARSNQPQHF

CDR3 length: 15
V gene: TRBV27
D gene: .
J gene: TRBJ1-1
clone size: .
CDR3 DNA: TGTGCCAGCAGTCGTGACCTTGGTGGGGGCACTGAAGCTTTCTTT
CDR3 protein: CASSRDLGGGTEAFF

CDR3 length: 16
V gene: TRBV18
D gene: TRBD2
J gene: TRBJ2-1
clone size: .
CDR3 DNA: TGTGCCAGCTCACCAGGGGGGGGGACCGCCTACAATGAGCAGTTCTTC
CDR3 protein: CASSPGGGTAYNEQFF

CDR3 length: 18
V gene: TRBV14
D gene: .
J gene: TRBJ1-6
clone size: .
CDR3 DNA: TGTGCCAGCAGCCAAATAGCCCCGGGCCTCAAGATTAATTCACCCCTCCACTTT
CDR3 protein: CASSQIAPGLKINSPLHF

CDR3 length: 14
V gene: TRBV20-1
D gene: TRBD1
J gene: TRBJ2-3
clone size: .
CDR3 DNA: TGCAGTGCGAATCCGGGACAGAGCACAGATACGCAGTATTTT
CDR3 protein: CSANPGQSTDTQYF

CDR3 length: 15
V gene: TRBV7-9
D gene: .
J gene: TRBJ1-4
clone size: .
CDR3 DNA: TGTGCCAGCAGCTTAGCCCGGACGGACAACCTGGGACTGTTTTTT
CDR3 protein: CASSLARTDNLGLFF

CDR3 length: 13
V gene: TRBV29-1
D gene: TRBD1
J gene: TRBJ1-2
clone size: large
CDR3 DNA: TGCAGCGTTTTCGGACAGGGGGTTGGTGGCTACACCTTC
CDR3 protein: CSVFGQGVGGYTF

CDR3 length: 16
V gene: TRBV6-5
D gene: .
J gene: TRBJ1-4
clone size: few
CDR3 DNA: TGTGCCAGCAGTTACTCGCTGACGTCAGGGAGGGGAAAACTGTTTTTT
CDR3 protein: CASSYSLTSGRGKLFF

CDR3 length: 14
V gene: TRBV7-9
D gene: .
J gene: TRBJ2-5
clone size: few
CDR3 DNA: TGTGCCAGCAGCTTCTCATCGGGTGGAGAGACCCAGTACTTC
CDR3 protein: CASSFSSGGETQYF